Sequencing of this TCR beta chain was carried out in a study of blood T cell repertoires in COVID-19. Overall study context: Samples came from the United States, Italy and Spain, spanning acute and convalescent COVID-19. In each case, the material was cDNA or gDNA derived from T cells, B-cell-depleted T cells, or PBMCs.

The V end lost 3 bases, the J end lost 0 bases, and 11 bases lay between the germline ends. CDR1 and CDR2 from the germline V gene are GTSNPN and SVGIG (reference sequence). The CDR3 contains 14 residues. In the authors' workflow: The authors estimated nucleated cell counts from reference gene primer amplification. Using immunoSEQ multiplex PCR, the repertoire was profiled, and TCRdb retains in-frame clones only, with some absent. Clonal size and the V and J genes are those of that table, whereas D and trimming came from the DNA. The sample records 45,000 to 55,000 clones, 86% being singletons. This sequence joins TRBV30 and TRBJ1-1; D ambiguous. This receptor was obtained from a woman older than 75 with acute or convalescent COVID-19. The sequenced material came from peripheral blood. The CDR3 DNA sequence: TGTGCCTGGAGGGAGGGTGTAATGAACACTGAAGCTTTCTTT. This gives the protein CAWREGVMNTEAFF.